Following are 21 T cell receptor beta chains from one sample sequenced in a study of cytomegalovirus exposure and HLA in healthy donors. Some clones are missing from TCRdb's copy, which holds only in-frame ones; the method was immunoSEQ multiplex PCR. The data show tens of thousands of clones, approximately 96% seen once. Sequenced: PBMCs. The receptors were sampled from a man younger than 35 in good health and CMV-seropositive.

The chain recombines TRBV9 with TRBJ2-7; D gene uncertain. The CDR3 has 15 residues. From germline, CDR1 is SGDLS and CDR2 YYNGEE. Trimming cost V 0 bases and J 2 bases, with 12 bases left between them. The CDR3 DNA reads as TGTGCCAGCAGCGTAGGAACGGGTCCCGCCTACGAGCAGTACTTC. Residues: CASSVGTGPAYEQYF.

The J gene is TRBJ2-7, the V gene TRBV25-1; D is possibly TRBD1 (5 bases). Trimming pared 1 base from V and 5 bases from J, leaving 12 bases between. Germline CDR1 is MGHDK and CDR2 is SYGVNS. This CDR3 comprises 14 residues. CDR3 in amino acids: CASSELGRAHEQYF. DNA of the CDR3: TGTGCCAGCAGTGAATTGGGCAGGGCTCACGAGCAGTACTTC.

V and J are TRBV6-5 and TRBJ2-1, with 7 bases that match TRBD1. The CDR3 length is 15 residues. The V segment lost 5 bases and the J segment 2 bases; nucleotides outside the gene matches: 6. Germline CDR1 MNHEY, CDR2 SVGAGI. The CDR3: CASSVTGTAYNEQFF. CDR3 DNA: TGTGCCAGCAGTGTGACAGGGACAGCCTACAATGAGCAGTTCTTC.

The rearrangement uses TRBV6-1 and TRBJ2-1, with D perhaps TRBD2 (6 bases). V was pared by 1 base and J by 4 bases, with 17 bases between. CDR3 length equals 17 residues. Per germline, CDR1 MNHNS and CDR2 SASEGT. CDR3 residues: CASSEGRGAPPYNEQFF. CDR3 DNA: TGTGCCAGCAGTGAAGGCCGCGGGGCACCCCCTTACAATGAGCAGTTCTTC.

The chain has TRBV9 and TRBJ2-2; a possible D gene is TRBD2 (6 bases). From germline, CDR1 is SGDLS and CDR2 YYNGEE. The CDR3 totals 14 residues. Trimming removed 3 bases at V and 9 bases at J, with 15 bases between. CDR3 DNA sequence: TGTGCCAGCAGCGCCAAAGGAGGAGGGCGGGAGCTGTTTTTT. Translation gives CASSAKGGGRELFF.

CDR3 nucleotides: TGTGCCAGCAGCCCCGGGACAGGGAGGAAGAATGGCTACACCTTC. Protein sequence: CASSPGTGRKNGYTF. The V gene is TRBV7-3, the J gene TRBJ1-2; 9 bases line up with TRBD1. V was pared by 5 bases and J by 6 bases, with 10 bases of the junction left unmatched. CDR3 length: 15 residues. CDR1 is SGHTA, CDR2 FQGTGA, per germline.

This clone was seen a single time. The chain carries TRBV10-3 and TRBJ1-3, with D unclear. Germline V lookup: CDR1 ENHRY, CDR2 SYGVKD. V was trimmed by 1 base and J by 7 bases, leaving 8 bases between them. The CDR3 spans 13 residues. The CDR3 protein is CAISEFLPNTIYF. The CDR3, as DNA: TGTGCCATCAGTGAGTTTCTCCCGAACACCATATATTTT.

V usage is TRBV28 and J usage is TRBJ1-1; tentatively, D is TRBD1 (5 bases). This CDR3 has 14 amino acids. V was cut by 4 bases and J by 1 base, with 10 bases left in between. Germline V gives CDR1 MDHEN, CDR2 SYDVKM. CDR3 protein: CASSSPGENTEAFF. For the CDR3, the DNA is TGTGCCAGCAGTTCCCCGGGGGAGAACACTGAAGCTTTCTTT.

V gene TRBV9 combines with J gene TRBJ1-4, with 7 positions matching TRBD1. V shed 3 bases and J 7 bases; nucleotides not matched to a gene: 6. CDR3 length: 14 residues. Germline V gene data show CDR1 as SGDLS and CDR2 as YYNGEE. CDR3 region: CASSGGQLVEKLFF. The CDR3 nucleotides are TGTGCCAGCAGCGGGGGACAGTTAGTTGAAAAACTGTTTTTT.

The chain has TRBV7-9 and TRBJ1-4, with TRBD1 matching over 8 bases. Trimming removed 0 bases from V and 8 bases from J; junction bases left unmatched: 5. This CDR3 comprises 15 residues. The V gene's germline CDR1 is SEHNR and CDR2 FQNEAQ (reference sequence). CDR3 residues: CASSLAGQGAEKLFF. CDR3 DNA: TGTGCCAGCAGCTTAGCAGGGCAGGGGGCCGAAAAACTGTTTTTT.

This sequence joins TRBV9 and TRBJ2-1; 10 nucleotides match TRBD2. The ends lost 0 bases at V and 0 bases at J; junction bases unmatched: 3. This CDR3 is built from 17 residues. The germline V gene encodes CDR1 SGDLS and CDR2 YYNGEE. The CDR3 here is CASSVVAGGISYNEQFF. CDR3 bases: TGTGCCAGCAGCGTAGTAGCGGGGGGAATCTCCTACAATGAGCAGTTCTTC.

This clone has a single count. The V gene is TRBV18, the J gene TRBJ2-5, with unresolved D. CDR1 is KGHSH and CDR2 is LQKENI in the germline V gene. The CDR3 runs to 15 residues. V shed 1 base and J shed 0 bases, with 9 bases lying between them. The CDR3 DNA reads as TGTGCCAGCTCACCACGGTCACAGTACCAAGAGACCCAGTACTTC. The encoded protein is CASSPRSQYQETQYF. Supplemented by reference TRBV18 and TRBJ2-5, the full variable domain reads NAGVMQNPRHLVRRRGQEARLRCSPMKGHSHVYWYRQLPEEGLKFMVYLQKENIIDESGMPKERFSAEFPKEGPSILRIQQVVRGDSAAYFCASSPRSQYQETQYFGPGTRLLVL.

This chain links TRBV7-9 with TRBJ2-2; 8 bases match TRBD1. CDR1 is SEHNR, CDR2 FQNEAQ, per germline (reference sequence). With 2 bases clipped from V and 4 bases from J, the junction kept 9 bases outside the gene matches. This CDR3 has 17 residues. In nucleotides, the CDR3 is TGTGCCAGCAGCTTAACAGGACAGGGCAGGAGCACCGGGGAGCTGTTTTTT. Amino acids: CASSLTGQGRSTGELFF.

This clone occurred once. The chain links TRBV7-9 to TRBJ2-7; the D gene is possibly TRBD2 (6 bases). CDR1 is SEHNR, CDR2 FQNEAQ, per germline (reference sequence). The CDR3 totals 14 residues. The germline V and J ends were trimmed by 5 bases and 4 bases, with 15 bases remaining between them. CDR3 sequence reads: CASSEGLFAYEQYF. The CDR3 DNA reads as TGTGCCAGCAGCGAAGGACTATTCGCTTACGAGCAGTACTTC.

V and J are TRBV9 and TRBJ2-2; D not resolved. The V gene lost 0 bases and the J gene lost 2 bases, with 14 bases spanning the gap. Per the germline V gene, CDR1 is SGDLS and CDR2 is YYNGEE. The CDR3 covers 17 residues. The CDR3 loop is CASSVAPARSNTGELFF. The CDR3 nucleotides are TGTGCCAGCAGCGTAGCGCCGGCTAGAAGTAACACCGGGGAGCTGTTTTTT.

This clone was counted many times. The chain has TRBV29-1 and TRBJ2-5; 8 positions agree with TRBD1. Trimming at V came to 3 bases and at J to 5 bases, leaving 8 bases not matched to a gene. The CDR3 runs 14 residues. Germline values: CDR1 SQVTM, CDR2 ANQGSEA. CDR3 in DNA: TGCAGCGTTGAGGCAGGGGGCGCCGGGGAGACCCAGTACTTC. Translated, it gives CSVEAGGAGETQYF. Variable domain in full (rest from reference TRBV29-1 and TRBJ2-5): SAVISQKPSRDICQRGTSLTIQCQVDSQVTMMFWYRQQPGQSLTLIATANQGSEATYESGFVIDKFPISRPNLTFSTLTVSNMSPEDSSIYLCSVEAGGAGETQYFGPGTRLLVL.

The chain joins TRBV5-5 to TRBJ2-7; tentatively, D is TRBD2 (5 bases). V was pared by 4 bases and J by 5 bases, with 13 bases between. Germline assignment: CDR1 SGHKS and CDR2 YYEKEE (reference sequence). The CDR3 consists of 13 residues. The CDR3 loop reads CASSRGLVDEQYF. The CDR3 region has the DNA TGTGCCAGCAGCCGCGGGCTCGTAGACGAGCAGTACTTC.

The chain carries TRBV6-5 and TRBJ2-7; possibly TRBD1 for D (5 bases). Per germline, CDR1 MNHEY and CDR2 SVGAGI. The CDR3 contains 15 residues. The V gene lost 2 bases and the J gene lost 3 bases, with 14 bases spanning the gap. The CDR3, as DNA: TGTGCCAGCAGTTACGGAGCGATAGGGGTCTACGAGCAGTACTTC. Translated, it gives CASSYGAIGVYEQYF.

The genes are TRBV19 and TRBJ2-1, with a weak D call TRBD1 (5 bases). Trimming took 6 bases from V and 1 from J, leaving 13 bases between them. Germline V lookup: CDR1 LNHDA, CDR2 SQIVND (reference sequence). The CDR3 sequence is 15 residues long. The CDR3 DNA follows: TGTGCCAGTAGCGACGACAGTCAATCCTACAATGAGCAGTTCTTC. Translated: CASSDDSQSYNEQFF.

The CDR3 bases are TGTGCCAGCAGTTACCTAGGACAGGTCGAGGGTCAGCCCCAGCATTTT. Protein product: CASSYLGQVEGQPQHF. The chain has TRBV6-6 and TRBJ1-5; 7 nucleotides agree with TRBD1. Germline CDR1 and CDR2: MNHNY and SVGAGI (reference sequence). J lost 6 bases, V lost 2 bases, and 10 bases had no gene match. CDR3 length equals 16 residues.

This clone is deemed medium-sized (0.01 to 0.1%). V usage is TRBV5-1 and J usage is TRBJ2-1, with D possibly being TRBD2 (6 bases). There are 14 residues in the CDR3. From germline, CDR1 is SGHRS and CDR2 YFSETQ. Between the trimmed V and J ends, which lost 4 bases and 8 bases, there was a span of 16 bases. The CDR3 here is CASSRSAEGYEQFF. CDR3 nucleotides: TGCGCCAGCAGCCGATCGGCGGAGGGCTATGAGCAGTTCTTC.